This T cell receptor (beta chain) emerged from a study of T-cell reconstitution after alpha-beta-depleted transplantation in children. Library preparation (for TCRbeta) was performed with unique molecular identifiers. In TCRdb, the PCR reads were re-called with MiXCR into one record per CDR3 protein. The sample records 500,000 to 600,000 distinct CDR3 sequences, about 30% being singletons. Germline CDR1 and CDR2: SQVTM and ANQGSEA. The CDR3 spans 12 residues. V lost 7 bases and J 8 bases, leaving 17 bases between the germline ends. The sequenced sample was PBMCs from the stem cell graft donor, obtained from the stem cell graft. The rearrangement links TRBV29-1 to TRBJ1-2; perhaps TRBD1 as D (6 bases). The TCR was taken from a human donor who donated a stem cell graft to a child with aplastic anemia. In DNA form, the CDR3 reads TGCAGCGCAGACCGGGGGCTGGAGGGCTACACCTTC. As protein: CSADRGLEGYTF.